One and the same sample provided the 27 T cell receptor beta chains below, sequenced in a study of blood T cell repertoires in COVID-19. Produced via immunoSEQ multiplex PCR; TCRdb's table is partial and in-frame only. Of 56,000 or so clones in the sample, around 87% were seen once. The sample was peripheral blood. Receptors originate from a middle-aged man with acute or convalescent COVID-19.

The chain has TRBV5-4 and TRBJ2-5; 9 bases are a match to TRBD1. From germline, CDR1 is SGHNT and CDR2 YYREEE (reference sequence). V shed 2 bases, J shed 3 bases, and the junction held 8 bases outside the gene matches. CDR3 length: 16 amino acids. The CDR3, as DNA: TGTGCCAGCAGCTTATCCCCGTGGACAGGGGAAGAGACCCAGTACTTC. It specifies CASSLSPWTGEETQYF.

This chain connects TRBV28 to TRBJ1-5; 9 bases line up with TRBD1. This CDR3 has 15 residues. Trimming at V came to 3 bases and at J to 4 bases, leaving 4 bases not matched to a gene. The germline V gene encodes CDR1 MDHEN and CDR2 SYDVKM. The CDR3 DNA reads as TGTGCCAGCAGTTTGGGGACAGGGTGGAATCAGCCCCAGCATTTT. Translated, it gives CASSLGTGWNQPQHF.

The chain joins TRBV19 to TRBJ2-2; no reliable D call. The CDR3 runs to 15 residues. With 0 bases removed from V and 1 base from J, the gap between germline ends came to 6 bases. CDR1 LNHDA and CDR2 SQIVND come from the germline V gene (reference sequence). Here the CDR3 DNA reads TGTGCCAGTAGTATAGACCTCCTGAACACCGGGGAGCTGTTTTTT. This sequence encodes CASSIDLLNTGELFF.

The chain recombines TRBV4-2 with TRBJ1-1, with D hard to call. Looked up from germline, CDR1 is LGHNA and CDR2 is YNFKEQ. This CDR3 has 13 amino acids. V lost 1 base and J 7 bases, leaving 10 bases between the germline ends. CDR3 in amino acids: CASSQGGGNEAFF. CDR3 nucleotides: TGTGCCAGCAGCCAAGGAGGCGGGAATGAAGCTTTCTTT.

V gene TRBV19 combines with J gene TRBJ1-2, with D tentatively TRBD1 (5 bases). The CDR3 extends over 14 amino acids. V was cut by 3 bases and J by 4 bases, with 12 bases left in between. From germline, CDR1 is LNHDA and CDR2 SQIVND (reference sequence). The CDR3 loop is CASSMKTAIYGYTF. For the CDR3, the DNA is TGTGCCAGTAGTATGAAGACAGCTATCTATGGCTACACCTTC.

The V gene is TRBV13, the J gene TRBJ2-4; D remains ambiguous. The length of the CDR3 is 13 residues. Per the germline V gene, CDR1 is PRHDT and CDR2 is FYEKMQ (reference sequence). The V gene lost 2 bases and the J gene lost 6 bases, with 8 bases spanning the gap. The CDR3 nucleotides are TGTGCCAGCAGCTTATATTCGGGAAACATTCAGTACTTC. Its translation is CASSLYSGNIQYF.

The chain links TRBV5-1 to TRBJ1-1; 7 bases match TRBD1. The CDR3 spans 15 residues. The junction had 11 bases not matched to a gene; V was cut back by 1 base and J by 8 bases. CDR1 and CDR2 from the germline V gene are SGHRS and YFSETQ. CDR3 in amino acids: CASSLSGGGVGEAFF. CDR3 DNA: TGCGCCAGCAGCTTGAGTGGAGGGGGCGTAGGGGAAGCTTTCTTT.

The chain combines TRBV14 with TRBJ2-3; D possibly corresponds to TRBD1 (6 bases). The CDR3 has 15 amino acids. Trimming removed 4 bases at V and 3 bases at J, with 14 bases between. The germline CDR1 and CDR2 sequences are SGHDN and FVKESK. The CDR3 DNA follows: TGTGCCAGCAGCCCTTACAGGGTGGCAACAGATACGCAGTATTTT. Translating it yields CASSPYRVATDTQYF.

The chain has TRBV7-9 and TRBJ2-5, with D unclear. The CDR3 length is 13 residues. Trimming cost V 5 bases and J 5 bases, with 12 bases left between them. CDR1 is SEHNR and CDR2 is FQNEAQ in the germline V gene (reference sequence). In DNA, the CDR3 is TGTGCCAGCAGCCTCCTACCCGCGGAGACCCAGTACTTC. It translates to CASSLLPAETQYF. Combining the CDR3 with reference TRBV7-9 and TRBJ2-5 gives the whole variable domain DTGVSQNPRHKITKRGQNVTFRCDPISEHNRLYWYRQTLGQGPEFLTYFQNEAQLEKSRLLSDRFSAERPKGSFSTLEIQRTEQGDSAMYLCASSLLPAETQYFGPGTRLLVL.

V and J are TRBV5-1 and TRBJ2-7; 7 bases agree with TRBD2. Trimming took 1 base from V and 1 from J; bases not matched to a gene: 5. Germline assignment: CDR1 SGHRS and CDR2 YFSETQ. The CDR3 loop spans 15 amino acids. The CDR3 region has the DNA TGCGCCAGCAGCTTGTCGGCGGGGGTATCCTACGAGCAGTACTTC. Protein: CASSLSAGVSYEQYF.

The chain uses TRBV5-6 and TRBJ1-1, with D hard to call. This CDR3 region has 13 residues. Trimming shortened V by 0 bases and J by 1 base, and 4 bases separated the two germline ends. Per germline, CDR1 SGHDT and CDR2 YYEEEE. CDR3 loop: CASSLGRNTEAFF. The CDR3 nucleotides read TGTGCCAGCAGCTTGGGCAGGAACACTGAAGCTTTCTTT.

This clone was detected once. The chain couples TRBV10-2 to TRBJ2-7; TRBD2 agrees at 8 bases. The V gene's germline CDR1 is WSHSY and CDR2 SAAADI. The CDR3 covers 14 residues. Trimming cost V 8 bases and J 3 bases; bases outside gene matches: 9. The CDR3 spells CASREGGNSYEQYF. The CDR3 bases are TGCGCCAGCCGGGAGGGCGGGAACAGCTACGAGCAGTACTTC.

The CDR3 loop reads CASSDLSGGSTDTQYF. CDR3 nucleotides: TGTGCCAGCAGTGACCTTAGCGGGGGGAGCACAGATACGCAGTATTTT. The V call is TRBV6-4, the J call TRBJ2-3, with 10 bases fitting TRBD2. The germline gives CDR1 MRHNA, CDR2 SNTAGT. The CDR3 length is 16 residues. V was pared by 2 bases and J by 0 bases, with 2 bases of the junction left unmatched.

The J gene is TRBJ1-5, the V gene TRBV28; D remains ambiguous. The germline CDR1 and CDR2 sequences are MDHEN and SYDVKM. The CDR3 consists of 11 residues. V lost 8 bases and J lost 4, with 6 bases in between. The CDR3 loop is CASGHNQPQHF. Written as DNA, the CDR3 is TGTGCCAGCGGCCATAATCAGCCCCAGCATTTT.

This chain joins TRBV5-1 and TRBJ2-7, with 7 nucleotides matching TRBD2. Germline V gene sequence: CDR1 SGHRS, CDR2 YFSETQ. The V gene end was trimmed by 0 bases and the J gene end by 2 bases; junction bases not matched to a gene: 2. The CDR3 consists of 14 residues. CDR3 sequence reads: CASSLVAGAYEQYF. The DNA for the CDR3 is TGCGCCAGCAGCTTGGTTGCGGGGGCCTACGAGCAGTACTTC.

The rearrangement joins TRBV5-5 to TRBJ1-5, with a possible D match to TRBD1 (5 bases). The germline gives CDR1 SGHKS, CDR2 YYEKEE (reference sequence). The CDR3 is 15 amino acids. V was shortened by 0 bases and J by 2 bases, with 9 bases between the two germline ends. This CDR3 reads CASSLGREGNQPQHF. In DNA, the CDR3 is TGTGCCAGCAGCTTGGGCAGGGAGGGCAATCAGCCCCAGCATTTT.

This chain uses TRBV18 with TRBJ2-1; 11 bases fit TRBD2. Germline values: CDR1 KGHSH, CDR2 LQKENI. The CDR3 consists of 16 residues. V trimming: 4 bases; J trimming: 6 bases; junction bases outside the gene matches: 8. The CDR3 sequence is CASSQFSGGAVNEQFF. The CDR3 DNA sequence: TGTGCCAGCTCACAATTTAGCGGGGGGGCCGTCAATGAGCAGTTCTTC.

The chain has TRBV28 and TRBJ2-1, with TRBD2 matching over 14 bases. The junction had 9 bases not matched to a gene; V was cut back by 3 bases and J by 14 bases. Germline V gene sequence: CDR1 MDHEN, CDR2 SYDVKM. The CDR3 consists of 15 residues. The CDR3 DNA reads TGTGCCAGCAGTTTGCCCGGGACTAGCGGGAGTTTGGAGTTCTTC. Translating it yields CASSLPGTSGSLEFF.

The chain joins TRBV4-1 to TRBJ1-1, with D possibly being TRBD1 (5 bases). The CDR3 sequence is 16 residues long. The V and J ends lost 2 bases and 8 bases respectively, with 21 bases between them. Germline V gene sequence: CDR1 MGHRA, CDR2 YSYEKL. The CDR3 DNA sequence: TGCGCCAGCAGCCAAACAACCATCAGGGAACTCGTAGAAGCTTTCTTT. Its protein product is CASSQTTIRELVEAFF.

J is TRBJ2-1 and V is TRBV11-3, with 12 bases that match TRBD2. This CDR3 comprises 18 residues. Germline trimming cut 4 bases from V and 0 bases from J; bases unmatched to any gene: 7. In germline, CDR1 is SGHNT, CDR2 YENEEA. The DNA for the CDR3 is TGTGCCAGCAGCTCCGGACTAGCGGGAAAGAGCTCCTACAATGAGCAGTTCTTC. This encodes CASSSGLAGKSSYNEQFF.

A few counts support this clone. V and J are TRBV3-1 (or the pseudogene TRBV3-2) and TRBJ2-1, with 10 bases that match TRBD1. This CDR3 comprises 18 residues. Germline V gene sequence: CDR1 LGHDT, CDR2 YNNKEL (reference sequence). V gave up 8 bases and J gave up 0 bases; unmatched junction bases: 13. CDR3 nucleotide sequence: TGTGCCAGCCCAACGGGACAGGGGTCACGCAGCTCCTACAATGAGCAGTTCTTC. It encodes CASPTGQGSRSSYNEQFF.

CDR3 in amino acids: CASSQGVLAGYSYNEQFF. CDR3 in DNA: TGTGCCAGCAGCCAAGGGGTACTAGCGGGATACTCCTACAATGAGCAGTTCTTC. The rearrangement links TRBV5-6 to TRBJ2-1, with 10 bases that match TRBD2. V trimming: 4 bases; J trimming: 0 bases; junction bases outside the gene matches: 10. The CDR3 runs 18 residues. Germline V gene lookup returns CDR1 SGHDT and CDR2 YYEEEE.

The V and J genes are TRBV25-1 and TRBJ2-7; 9 nucleotides agree with TRBD1. V dropped 1 base and J dropped 5; count of bases not matched to a gene: 3. The CDR3 has 14 residues. Germline CDR1 and CDR2: MGHDK and SYGVNS. The CDR3 loop reads CASSESRTGDEQYF. CDR3 nucleotide sequence: TGTGCCAGCAGTGAATCCCGGACAGGGGACGAGCAGTACTTC.

The chain has TRBV7-3 and TRBJ2-3; D uncertain. Trimming cost V 5 bases and J 1 base, with 10 bases left between them. Germline V gives CDR1 SGHTA, CDR2 FQGTGA. This CDR3 is 14 amino acids long. This CDR3 reads CASSPGSGTDTQYF. The CDR3 bases are TGTGCCAGCAGCCCTGGCAGCGGCACAGATACGCAGTATTTT.

The chain combines TRBV27 with TRBJ2-1; D is ambiguous. CDR3 length: 12 amino acids. The germline V gene has CDR1 MNHEY and CDR2 SMNVEV (reference sequence). Trimming left V 7 bases short and J 0 bases short, with 4 bases between. CDR3 sequence reads: CASKSSYNEQFF. CDR3 nucleotide sequence: TGTGCCAGCAAGAGCTCCTACAATGAGCAGTTCTTC.

The chain carries TRBV2 and TRBJ2-7; 7 bases match TRBD1. Germline lookup yields CDR1 SNHLY and CDR2 FYNNEI. Trimming removed 1 base from V and 12 bases from J; junction bases left unmatched: 18. The CDR3 has 16 amino acids. CDR3 nucleotide sequence: TGTGCCAGCAGTGAAGATCTAGAGGGGGCTGCTATCCGGCGGTACTTC. Amino acid sequence: CASSEDLEGAAIRRYF. The complete variable domain, with remaining parts taken from reference TRBV2 and TRBJ2-7, reads EPEVTQTPSHQVTQMGQEVILRCVPISNHLYFYWYRQILGQKVEFLVSFYNNEISEKSEIFDDQFSVERPDGSNFTLKIRSTKLEDSAMYFCASSEDLEGAAIRRYFGPGTRLTVT.

This rearrangement joins TRBV11-2 to TRBJ2-7; TRBD2 matches 7 bases. The germline V gene has CDR1 SGHAT and CDR2 FQNNGV. The CDR3 runs 17 residues. V was pared by 2 bases and J by 2 bases, with 12 bases of the junction left unmatched. This CDR3 is CASSLRRGGTSTYEQYF. The CDR3 DNA is TGTGCCAGCAGCTTACGAAGGGGAGGGACGTCAACCTACGAGCAGTACTTC.